The 14 T cell receptor beta chains below all came from one sample that was sequenced in a study of technical replicates of blood from several donors. TCRdb keeps only in-frame clones here, not all; method: immunoSEQ multiplex PCR. The sample consists of tens of thousands of clones, approximately 95% of them appearing once. The material sequenced was T cells isolated from PBMCs. All receptors derive from a human donor in good health.

The V and J genes are TRBV19 and TRBJ2-1; D is uncertain. CDR3 length equals 15 residues. V was pared by 9 bases and J by 0 bases, with 15 bases between. Germline-derived CDR1 and CDR2 are LNHDA and SQIVND (reference sequence). CDR3 amino acids: CASRRGQSSYNEQFF. In DNA, the CDR3 is TGTGCCAGCCGCCGCGGCCAGAGCTCCTACAATGAGCAGTTCTTC.

V is TRBV28 and J is TRBJ2-6; D is possibly TRBD2 (5 bases). CDR3 size: 15 residues. Between the trimmed V and J ends, which lost 7 bases and 2 bases, there was a span of 12 bases. Per germline, CDR1 MDHEN and CDR2 SYDVKM. The CDR3 loop reads CASKEGLAGANVLTF. Here the CDR3 DNA reads TGTGCCAGCAAAGAGGGATTGGCTGGGGCCAACGTCCTGACTTTC. The full variable domain, completed using reference TRBV28 and TRBJ2-6, is DVKVTQSSRYLVKRTGEKVFLECVQDMDHENMFWYRQDPGLGLRLIYFSYDVKMKEKGDIPEGYSVSREKKERFSLILESASTNQTSMYLCASKEGLAGANVLTFGAGSRLTVL.

The J gene is TRBJ1-3, the V gene TRBV6-1; the D gene is possibly TRBD1 (6 bases). Germline values: CDR1 MNHNS, CDR2 SASEGT. CDR3 length equals 15 residues. V was shortened by 6 bases and J by 0 bases, with 12 bases between the two germline ends. In DNA form, the CDR3 reads TGTGCCAGCAGCGAGGACAGAACCTCTGGAAACACCATATATTTT. This translates into CASSEDRTSGNTIYF.

The chain employs TRBV5-1 and TRBJ2-6; D ambiguous. There are 16 residues in the CDR3. In germline, CDR1 is SGHRS, CDR2 YFSETQ. The V gene lost 0 bases and the J gene lost 0 bases, with 7 bases spanning the gap. The DNA of the CDR3 is TGCGCCAGCAGCTTGGGGCTGTACTCTGGGGCCAACGTCCTGACTTTC. Its protein is CASSLGLYSGANVLTF.

The chain combines TRBV6-5 with TRBJ1-1; TRBD1 matches 7 bases. This CDR3 contains 13 residues. The germline CDR1 and CDR2 sequences are MNHEY and SVGAGI. With V trimmed by 5 bases and J by 4 bases, 4 bases remained unmatched. Written as DNA, the CDR3 is TGTGCCAGCAGTGGAGGACAGGCCACTGAAGCTTTCTTT. Amino acid sequence: CASSGGQATEAFF.

Remarks on this clone: Germline and junction disagree at one end, which may indicate a read error. Other DNA sequences in this specimen translate into the identical CDR3. This chain links TRBV30 with TRBJ1-1, with D perhaps TRBD1 (5 bases). Germline V gene lookup returns CDR1 GTSNPN and CDR2 SVGIG (reference sequence). CDR3 length equals 12 residues. CDR3 residues: CAWSVLRDVAFF. CDR3 coding DNA: TGCGCCTGGAGTGTACTCAGGGATGTAGCTTTCTTT.

The CDR3 reads CAWSVLAGSYEQYF. The DNA of the CDR3 is TGTGCCTGGAGTGTACTAGCGGGAAGCTACGAGCAGTACTTC. The chain is built from TRBV30 and TRBJ2-7; TRBD2 agrees at 10 bases. The CDR3 runs to 14 residues. Germline V gives CDR1 GTSNPN, CDR2 SVGIG (reference sequence). The junction had 2 bases not matched to a gene; V was cut back by 0 bases and J by 3 bases.

V is TRBV19 and J is TRBJ2-2, with D possibly being TRBD1 (5 bases). The CDR3 runs 12 residues. Germline CDR1 is LNHDA and CDR2 is SQIVND (reference sequence). The V end was cut by 7 bases, the J end by 5 bases, with 8 bases between. DNA of the CDR3: TGTGCCAGTAAGGGGTTTACCGGGGAGCTGTTTTTT. It encodes CASKGFTGELFF.

The V call is TRBV7-9, the J call TRBJ2-7; TRBD2 aligns across 8 bases. This CDR3 has 15 amino acids. Germline CDR1 and CDR2: SEHNR and FQNEAQ (reference sequence). Trimming removed 1 base from V and 7 bases from J; junction bases left unmatched: 9. CDR3 DNA: TGTGCCAGCAGCTTAGTTTTAGCGGGATTGTCAGAGCAGTACTTC. It codes for CASSLVLAGLSEQYF.

V is TRBV27 and J is TRBJ2-7; the D is unclear. From germline, CDR1 is MNHEY and CDR2 SMNVEV (reference sequence). The V and J ends lost 7 bases and 3 bases respectively, with 16 bases between them. The CDR3 has 14 amino acids. CDR3 coding DNA: TGTGCCAGCAAAGTTGGTCTAAGTTTCTACGAGCAGTACTTC. It is translated as CASKVGLSFYEQYF.

The chain joins TRBV9 to TRBJ2-1; a possible D gene is TRBD1 (6 bases). Per the germline V gene, CDR1 is SGDLS and CDR2 is YYNGEE. V dropped 2 bases and J dropped 7 bases, with 13 bases sitting between them. The length of the CDR3 is 14 residues. In nucleotides, the CDR3 is TGTGCCAGCAGCGTGGGGCAGGGGAGTAATGAGCAGTTCTTC. This gives the protein CASSVGQGSNEQFF.

CDR3 loop: CASSGSGGLVANEKLFF. The CDR3 bases are TGTGCCAGCTCGGGGTCAGGGGGATTGGTTGCTAATGAAAAACTGTTTTTT. The J gene is TRBJ1-4, the V gene TRBV9; 7 bases line up with TRBD1. The CDR3 is 17 amino acids. The germline gives CDR1 SGDLS, CDR2 YYNGEE. After removal of 7 bases from V and 3 bases from J, the junction contained 15 bases not matched to a gene. The entire variable domain, with the rest obtained from reference TRBV9 and TRBJ1-4, is as follows: DSGVTQTPKHLITATGQRVTLRCSPRSGDLSVYWYQQSLDQGLQFLIQYYNGEERAKGNILERFSAQQFPDLHSELNLSSLELGDSALYFCASSGSGGLVANEKLFFGSGTQLSVL.

This clone occurred a few times. This sequence joins TRBV20-1 and TRBJ1-1; D is uncertain. This CDR3 is 10 amino acids long. The V gene's germline CDR1 is DFQATT and CDR2 SNEGSKA (reference sequence). Deletions cut 5 bases from V and 6 bases from J, with 7 bases between. CDR3 region: CSAGRSEAFF. CDR3 coding DNA: TGCAGTGCTGGTAGATCTGAAGCTTTCTTT.

The chain is built from TRBV7-9 and TRBJ1-1; 10 bases fit TRBD1. V was pared by 4 bases and J by 4 bases, with 12 bases of the junction left unmatched. The V gene's germline CDR1 is SEHNR and CDR2 FQNEAQ (reference sequence). The CDR3 is 17 amino acids. The CDR3 protein is CASSSPPFRTGGTEAFF. The DNA of the CDR3 is TGTGCCAGCAGCTCACCACCTTTTAGGACAGGGGGCACTGAAGCTTTCTTT.